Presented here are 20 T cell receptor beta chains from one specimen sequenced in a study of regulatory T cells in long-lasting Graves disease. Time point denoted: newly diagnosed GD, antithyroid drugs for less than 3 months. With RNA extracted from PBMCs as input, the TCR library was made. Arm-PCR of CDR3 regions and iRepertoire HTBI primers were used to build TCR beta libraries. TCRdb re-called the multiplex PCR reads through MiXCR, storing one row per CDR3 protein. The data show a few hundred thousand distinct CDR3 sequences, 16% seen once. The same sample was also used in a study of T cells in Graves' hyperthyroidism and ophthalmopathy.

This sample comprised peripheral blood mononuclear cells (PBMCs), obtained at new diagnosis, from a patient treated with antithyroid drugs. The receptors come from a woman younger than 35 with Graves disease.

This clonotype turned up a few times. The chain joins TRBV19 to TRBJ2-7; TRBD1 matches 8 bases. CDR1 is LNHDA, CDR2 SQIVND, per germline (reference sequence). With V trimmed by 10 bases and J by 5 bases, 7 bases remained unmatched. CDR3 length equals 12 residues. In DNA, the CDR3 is TGTGCCACCACGGACAGGGTGAACGAGCAGTACTTC. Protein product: CATTDRVNEQYF.

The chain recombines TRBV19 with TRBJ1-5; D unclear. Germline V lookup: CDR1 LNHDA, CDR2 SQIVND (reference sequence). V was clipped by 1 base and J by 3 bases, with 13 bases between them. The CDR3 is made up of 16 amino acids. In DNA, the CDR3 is TGTGCCAGTAGTATAGGAGGTGGGAGGAACAATCAGCCCCAGCATTTT. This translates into CASSIGGGRNNQPQHF.

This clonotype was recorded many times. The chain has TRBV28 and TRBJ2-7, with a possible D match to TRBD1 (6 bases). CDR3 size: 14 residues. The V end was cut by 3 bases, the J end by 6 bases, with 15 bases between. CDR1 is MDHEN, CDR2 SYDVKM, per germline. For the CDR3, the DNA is TGTGCCAGCAGTTTTACACAGGGTGGCATCGAGCAGTACTTC. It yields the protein CASSFTQGGIEQYF. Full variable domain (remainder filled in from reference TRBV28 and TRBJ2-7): DVKVTQSSRYLVKRTGEKVFLECVQDMDHENMFWYRQDPGLGLRLIYFSYDVKMKEKGDIPEGYSVSREKKERFSLILESASTNQTSMYLCASSFTQGGIEQYFGPGTRLTVT.

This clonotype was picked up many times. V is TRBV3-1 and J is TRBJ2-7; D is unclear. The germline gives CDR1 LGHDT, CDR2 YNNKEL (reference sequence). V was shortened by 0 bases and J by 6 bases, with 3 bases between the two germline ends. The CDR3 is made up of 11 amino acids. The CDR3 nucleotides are TGTGCCAGCAGCCAAGAATCCGAGCAGTACTTC. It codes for CASSQESEQYF.

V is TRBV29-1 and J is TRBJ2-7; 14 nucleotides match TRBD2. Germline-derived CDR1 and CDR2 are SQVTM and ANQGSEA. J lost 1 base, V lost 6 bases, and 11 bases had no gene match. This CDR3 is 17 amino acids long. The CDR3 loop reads CSVRNTGTSGSSYEQYF. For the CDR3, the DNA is TGCAGCGTCCGAAACACCGGGACTAGCGGGAGTTCCTACGAGCAGTACTTC.

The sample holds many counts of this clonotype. For the CDR3, the DNA is TGTGCCAGCAGTTACGGGGACGCAAATTCCTACGAGCAGTACTTC. It translates to CASSYGDANSYEQYF. This sequence joins TRBV6-2 or TRBV6-3 and TRBJ2-7; D possibly matches TRBD1 or TRBD2 (5 bases each). This CDR3 spans 15 amino acids. The germline V and J ends were trimmed by 2 bases and 1 base, with 12 bases remaining between them. CDR1 is MNHEY and CDR2 is SVGEGT in the germline V gene.

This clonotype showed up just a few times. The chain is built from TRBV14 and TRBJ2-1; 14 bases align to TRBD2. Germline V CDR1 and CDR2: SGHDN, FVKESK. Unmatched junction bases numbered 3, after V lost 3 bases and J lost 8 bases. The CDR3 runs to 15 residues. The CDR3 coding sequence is TGTGCCAGCAGCCAGGGGACTAGCGGGAGAGATGAGCAGTTCTTC. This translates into CASSQGTSGRDEQFF. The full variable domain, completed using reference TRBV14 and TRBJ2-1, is EAGVTQFPSHSVIEKGQTVTLRCDPISGHDNLYWYRRVMGKEIKFLLHFVKESKQDESGMPNNRFLAERTGGTYSTLKVQPAELEDSGVYFCASSQGTSGRDEQFFGPGTRLTVL.

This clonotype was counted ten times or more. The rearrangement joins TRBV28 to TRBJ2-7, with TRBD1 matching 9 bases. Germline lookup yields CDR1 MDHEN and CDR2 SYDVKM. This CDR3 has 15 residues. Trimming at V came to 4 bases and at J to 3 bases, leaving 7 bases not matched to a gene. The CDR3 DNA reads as TGTGCCAGCAGTTATCCTGACAGGGGGTACTACGAGCAGTACTTC. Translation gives CASSYPDRGYYEQYF. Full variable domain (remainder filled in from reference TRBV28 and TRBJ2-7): DVKVTQSSRYLVKRTGEKVFLECVQDMDHENMFWYRQDPGLGLRLIYFSYDVKMKEKGDIPEGYSVSREKKERFSLILESASTNQTSMYLCASSYPDRGYYEQYFGPGTRLTVT.

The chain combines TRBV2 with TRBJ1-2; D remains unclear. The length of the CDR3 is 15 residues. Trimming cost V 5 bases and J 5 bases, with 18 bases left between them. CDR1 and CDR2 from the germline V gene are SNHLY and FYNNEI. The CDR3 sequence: CASSPQPSPPYGYTF. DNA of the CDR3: TGTGCCAGCAGTCCACAGCCCTCCCCGCCGTATGGCTACACCTTC.

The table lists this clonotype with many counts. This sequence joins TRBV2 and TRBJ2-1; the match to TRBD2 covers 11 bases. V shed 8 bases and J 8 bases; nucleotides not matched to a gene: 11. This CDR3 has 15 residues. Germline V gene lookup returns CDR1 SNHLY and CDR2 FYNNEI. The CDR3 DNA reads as TGTGCCAGCCGCCTTCTAGCGGGAGGCACCCATGAGCAGTTCTTC. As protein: CASRLLAGGTHEQFF.

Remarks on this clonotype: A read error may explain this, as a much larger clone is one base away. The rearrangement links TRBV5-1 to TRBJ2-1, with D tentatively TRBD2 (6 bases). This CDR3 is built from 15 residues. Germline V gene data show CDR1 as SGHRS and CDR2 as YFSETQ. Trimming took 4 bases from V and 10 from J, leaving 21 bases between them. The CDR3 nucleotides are TGCGCCAGCAGCCGGGACTCAATGGGCTCCTACGAGCAGTTCTTC. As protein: CASSRDSMGSYEQFF. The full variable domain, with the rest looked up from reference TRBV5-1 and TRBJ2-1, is KAGVTQTPRYLIKTRGQQVTLSCSPISGHRSVSWYQQTPGQGLQFLFEYFSETQRNKGNFPGRFSGRQFSNSRSEMNVSTLELGDSALYLCASSRDSMGSYEQFFGPGTRLTVL.

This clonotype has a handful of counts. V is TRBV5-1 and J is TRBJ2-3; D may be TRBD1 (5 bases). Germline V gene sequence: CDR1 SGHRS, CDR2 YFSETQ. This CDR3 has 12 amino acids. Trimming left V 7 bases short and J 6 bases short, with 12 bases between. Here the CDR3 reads CASRATVDTQYF. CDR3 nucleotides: TGCGCCAGCCGGGCGACAGTCGATACGCAGTATTTT. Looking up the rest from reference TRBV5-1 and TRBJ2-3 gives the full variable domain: KAGVTQTPRYLIKTRGQQVTLSCSPISGHRSVSWYQQTPGQGLQFLFEYFSETQRNKGNFPGRFSGRQFSNSRSEMNVSTLELGDSALYLCASRATVDTQYFGPGTRLTVL.

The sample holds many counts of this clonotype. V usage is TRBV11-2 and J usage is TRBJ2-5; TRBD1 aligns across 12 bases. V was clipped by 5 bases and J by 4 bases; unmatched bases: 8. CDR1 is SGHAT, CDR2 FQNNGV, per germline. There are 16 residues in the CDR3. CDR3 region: CASSPTGQGARETQYF. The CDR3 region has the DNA TGTGCCAGCAGCCCTACGGGACAGGGGGCGAGAGAGACCCAGTACTTC.

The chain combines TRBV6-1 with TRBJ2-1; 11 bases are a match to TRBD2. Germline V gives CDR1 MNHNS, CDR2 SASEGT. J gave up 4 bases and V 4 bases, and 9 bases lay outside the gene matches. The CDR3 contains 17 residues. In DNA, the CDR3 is TGTGCCAGCAGTGGAGGGTTCACTAGCGGGAGTTACAATGAGCAGTTCTTC. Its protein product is CASSGGFTSGSYNEQFF.

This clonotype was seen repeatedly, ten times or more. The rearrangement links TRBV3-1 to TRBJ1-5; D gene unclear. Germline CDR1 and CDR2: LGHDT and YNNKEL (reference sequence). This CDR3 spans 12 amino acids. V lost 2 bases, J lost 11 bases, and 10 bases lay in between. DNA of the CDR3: TGTGCCAGCAGCCAATCCGGTGGGGCCCAGCATTTT. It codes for CASSQSGGAQHF.

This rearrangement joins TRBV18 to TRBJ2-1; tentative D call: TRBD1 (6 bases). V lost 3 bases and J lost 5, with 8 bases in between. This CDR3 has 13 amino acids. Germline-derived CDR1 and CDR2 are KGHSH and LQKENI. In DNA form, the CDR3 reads TGTGCCAGCTCACCGGGGGCCCACAATGAGCAGTTCTTC. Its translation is CASSPGAHNEQFF.

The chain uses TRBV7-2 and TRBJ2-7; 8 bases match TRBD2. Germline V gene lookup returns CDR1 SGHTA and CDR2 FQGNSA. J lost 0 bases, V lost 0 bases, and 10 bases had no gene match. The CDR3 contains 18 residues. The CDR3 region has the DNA TGTGCCAGCAGCTTAGCCCTTACGGCGGGAGGTGCCTCCTACGAGCAGTACTTC. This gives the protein CASSLALTAGGASYEQYF.

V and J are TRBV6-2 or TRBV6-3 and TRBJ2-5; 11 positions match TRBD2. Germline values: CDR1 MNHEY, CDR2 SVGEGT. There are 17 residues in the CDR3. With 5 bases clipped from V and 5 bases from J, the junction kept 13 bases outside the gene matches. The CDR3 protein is CASSEGTSGQVWETQYF. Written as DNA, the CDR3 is TGTGCCAGCAGTGAGGGGACTAGCGGTCAAGTATGGGAGACCCAGTACTTC.

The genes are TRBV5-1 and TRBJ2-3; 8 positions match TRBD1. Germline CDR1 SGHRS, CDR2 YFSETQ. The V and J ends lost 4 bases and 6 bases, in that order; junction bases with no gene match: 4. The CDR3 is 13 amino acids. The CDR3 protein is CASSPGQVDTQYF. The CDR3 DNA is TGCGCCAGCAGCCCGGGACAGGTCGATACGCAGTATTTT. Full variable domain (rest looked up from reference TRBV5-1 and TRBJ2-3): KAGVTQTPRYLIKTRGQQVTLSCSPISGHRSVSWYQQTPGQGLQFLFEYFSETQRNKGNFPGRFSGRQFSNSRSEMNVSTLELGDSALYLCASSPGQVDTQYFGPGTRLTVL.

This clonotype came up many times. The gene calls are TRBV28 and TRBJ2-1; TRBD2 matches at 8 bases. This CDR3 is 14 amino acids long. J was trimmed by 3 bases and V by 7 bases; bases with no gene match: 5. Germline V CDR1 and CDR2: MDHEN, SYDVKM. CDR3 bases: TGTGCCAGCAAGACTAGCGCTAACTACAATGAGCAGTTCTTC. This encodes CASKTSANYNEQFF.